These 24 T cell receptor beta chains originate from one sample sequenced in a study of tumor-infiltrating lymphocytes in primary liver carcinoma. Total RNA amounting to 500 ng was the source from which TCR beta cDNA was made with a constant-region primer. Libraries for TCR beta were built through three nested multiplex PCR rounds, which together made up a slightly modified ARM-PCR procedure. The study ran its first two PCR rounds for around 9 cycles each, using TRBV1-TRBV30 forward primers and a C-beta reverse primer. TCRdb re-called the multiplex PCR reads with MiXCR, one entry per CDR3 protein. The data show 250,000 to 400,000 distinct CDR3 sequences, 50% to 70% seen once. Out of unsorted whole blood came the blood RNA, and germline DNA was extracted as well. Sequencing was performed on peripheral blood. The receptor source for this set is a man in his forties or fifties with primary liver carcinoma and hepatitis B virus infection.

Of note for this clonotype: This may stem from a read error, because a much larger clone lies one nucleotide away. V is TRBV11-2 and J is TRBJ1-1; D unclear. Looked up from germline, CDR1 is SGHAT and CDR2 is FQNNGV. The CDR3 length is 14 residues. The chain's CDR3 is CASSPLWPNTEASF. DNA for the CDR3: TGTGCCAGCAGCCCCCTCTGGCCGAACACTGAAGCTTCCTTT.

This clonotype was seen repeatedly, ten times or more. This chain's CDR3 is CASSALGVKVTAFF. The CDR3 bases are TGTGCCAGCAGCGCGCTAGGGGTAAAGGTGACAGCTTTCTTT. The chain carries TRBV11-2 and TRBJ1-1; tentatively, D is TRBD1 (5 bases). Trimming left V 5 bases short and J 10 bases short, with 20 bases between. The CDR3 consists of 14 residues. Per germline, CDR1 SGHAT and CDR2 FQNNGV.

As concerns this clonotype: A much larger clone differs by one base, so this may be a read error. V gene TRBV12-3 or TRBV12-4 combines with J gene TRBJ2-7; D assignment may be TRBD1 or TRBD2 (5 bases each). This CDR3 is built from 14 residues. CDR3 sequence reads: CASTTPGQTYDQYF. DNA of the CDR3: TGTGCCAGCACTACGCCGGGGCAGACCTACGACCAGTACTTC.

Concerning this clonotype: At one end, the junction sequence differs from germline, possibly due to a read error. The chain combines TRBV29-1 with TRBJ1-1; D unresolved. Germline values: CDR1 SQVTM, CDR2 ANQGSEA. This CDR3 comprises 15 residues. The DNA for the CDR3 is TGCAGCGTTGCGACGCCCTTGGATATGAACGCTGAAGCTTTCTTT. Protein: CSVATPLDMNAEAFF.

Note on this clonotype: The junction and the germline gene differ at one end; a read error may be behind it. The rearrangement uses TRBV7-6 and TRBJ1-3; D is uncertain. The germline gives CDR1 SGHVS, CDR2 FNYEAQ. There are 17 residues in the CDR3. The CDR3 is CASSLMGISANRNTTYF. The CDR3 DNA follows: TGTGCCAGCAGCTTAATGGGCATTTCTGCGAATAGAAACACCACATATTTT.

As for this clonotype: A single base separates this from a much larger clone, so it may be a read error. This chain joins TRBV6-1 and TRBJ1-5, with a possible D match to TRBD1 (6 bases). In germline, CDR1 is MNHNS, CDR2 SASEGT. The CDR3 runs to 13 residues. The CDR3 spells CASSTGPYQPRHF. The CDR3 DNA sequence: TGTGCCAGCAGCACAGGGCCTTATCAGCCCCGGCATTTT.

Ten or more counts support this clonotype. The rearrangement joins TRBV11-2 to TRBJ2-7, with unresolved D. CDR1 and CDR2 (germline): SGHAT, FQNNGV. This CDR3 spans 15 amino acids. V lost 5 bases and J lost 4, with 18 bases in between. CDR3 nucleotides: TGTGCCAGCAGCCGGGTCGGAACGCTAGAATACGAGCAGTACTTC. This codes for CASSRVGTLEYEQYF.

Comment on this clonotype: Since the CDR3 does not end with the conserved phenylalanine or tryptophan, this likely comes from a read error. The gene calls are TRBV11-2 and TRBJ2-1; 10 positions match TRBD2. The CDR3 covers 19 residues. The junction had 16 bases not matched to a gene; V was cut back by 3 bases and J by 5 bases. From germline, CDR1 is SGHAT and CDR2 FQNNGV. The CDR3 DNA follows: TGTGCCAGCAGCTTGTATCCGACCAGCCTAGCGGGAGTAAACAATGAGCAGTTCTCT. Protein sequence: CASSLYPTSLAGVNNEQFS.

This clonotype showed up many times. This chain joins TRBV29-1 and TRBJ2-3; TRBD1 agrees at 11 bases. Germline assignment: CDR1 SQVTM and CDR2 ANQGSEA. V dropped 3 bases and J dropped 3; count of bases not matched to a gene: 2. CDR3 length equals 14 residues. CDR3 sequence: CSVDRDRGTDTQYF. CDR3 DNA: TGCAGCGTTGATCGGGACAGGGGGACAGATACGCAGTATTTT.

This clonotype was found many times. DNA for the CDR3: TGTGCCAGCAGTAGACCTGGACTAGCGGTGGGTGAGCAGTTCTTC. This translates into CASSRPGLAVGEQFF. The J gene is TRBJ2-1, the V gene TRBV6-2 or TRBV6-3, with TRBD2 identical over 10 bases. Trimming at V came to 5 bases and at J to 9 bases, leaving 10 bases not matched to a gene. This CDR3 spans 15 amino acids. Germline V gives CDR1 MNHEY, CDR2 SVGEGT.

The rearrangement uses TRBV5-5 and TRBJ2-3; tentative D call: TRBD2 (6 bases). This CDR3 spans 16 amino acids. From germline, CDR1 is SGHKS and CDR2 YYEKEE (reference sequence). V dropped 1 base and J dropped 5 bases, with 17 bases sitting between them. CDR3 nucleotides: TGTGCCAGCAGCTTGCCTACTCCGGGAGCTGTAGATACGCAGTATTTT. Its protein product is CASSLPTPGAVDTQYF.

Details on this clonotype: This may be a read error, as it is one base from a much larger clone. The rearrangement links TRBV12-3 or TRBV12-4 to TRBJ2-3; tentative D call: TRBD2 (5 bases). This CDR3 spans 15 amino acids. The CDR3 bases are TGTGCCAGCGGTTTAGGCGGGTGGAGCACAGATACGCAGTATTTT. Translating gives CASGLGGWSTDTQYF.

Turning to this clonotype: An end of the junction does not agree with germline; a read error may underlie this. The rearrangement links TRBV10-3 to TRBJ2-3; 9 nucleotides match TRBD2. Per germline, CDR1 ENHRY and CDR2 SYGVKD. The CDR3 sequence is 13 residues long. CDR3 nucleotides: TGTGCCAACAGAGGATTAGCGGGAGATCCATGGTTCTTT. Its translation is CANRGLAGDPWFF.

The genes are TRBV28 and TRBJ2-5, with D perhaps TRBD1 or TRBD2 (6 bases each). Germline values: CDR1 MDHEN, CDR2 SYDVKM. With 7 bases removed from V and 5 bases from J, the gap between germline ends came to 14 bases. This CDR3 is built from 13 residues. DNA for the CDR3: TGTGCCAGCAAGAAGGGGGGCCGGGAGACCCAGTACTTC. This sequence encodes CASKKGGRETQYF.

On this clonotype itself: A read error may produce the germline difference seen at one junction end. The chain links TRBV5-1 to TRBJ2-7; D gene unclear. The CDR3 is 13 residues long. Germline V gene lookup returns CDR1 SGHRS and CDR2 YFSETQ. CDR3 sequence: CASSFGKAYEQHF. The CDR3 DNA follows: TGCGCCAGCAGCTTTGGCAAAGCCTACGAGCAGCACTTC. The complete variable domain, with remaining parts taken from reference TRBV5-1 and TRBJ2-7, reads KAGVTQTPRYLIKTRGQQVTLSCSPISGHRSVSWYQQTPGQGLQFLFEYFSETQRNKGNFPGRFSGRQFSNSRSEMNVSTLELGDSALYLCASSFGKAYEQHFGPGTRLTVT.

This clonotype is a singleton in its sample. One junction end disagrees with the germline gene, perhaps due to a read error. The gene calls are TRBV6-1 and TRBJ1-2; D might be TRBD1 (6 bases). The CDR3 length is 15 residues. The germline gives CDR1 MNHNS, CDR2 SASEGT. CDR3 sequence: CASITDGQINYGHTF. The CDR3 DNA reads TGTGCCAGTATAACGGATGGACAGATTAACTATGGCCACACCTTC.

This clonotype was picked up many times. CDR3 in DNA: TGCAGCGCTTCGAAGGCCAGAAATTCACCCCTCCACTTT. Amino acids: CSASKARNSPLHF. This chain links TRBV29-1 with TRBJ1-6; D uncertain. Per the germline V gene, CDR1 is SQVTM and CDR2 is ANQGSEA. This CDR3 is 13 amino acids long. The ends were cut back, 7 bases at V and 7 bases at J, with 14 bases in the middle.

In this sample, this clonotype turned up once. No conserved phenylalanine or tryptophan ends this CDR3, so it is likely a read error. The chain links TRBV6-4 to TRBJ1-5; the D is unclear. Germline CDR1 reads MRHNA; CDR2 reads SNTAGT. The CDR3 length is 12 residues. The V and J ends lost 8 bases and 9 bases respectively, with 14 bases between them. The CDR3: CASRTTLWPQHC. The CDR3, as DNA: TGTGCCAGCCGGACGACGCTCTGGCCCCAGCATTGT.

This clonotype was recorded at least ten times. This chain uses TRBV11-2 with TRBJ2-1; 10 positions agree with TRBD2. The CDR3 has 18 residues. The J segment lost 7 bases and the V segment lost 0 bases, leaving 12 bases of the junction unmatched. The V gene's germline CDR1 is SGHAT and CDR2 FQNNGV. The CDR3 reads CASSLDNGRLAGRNEQFF. CDR3 bases: TGTGCCAGCAGCTTAGATAACGGGAGACTAGCGGGTCGGAATGAGCAGTTCTTC.

A word on this clonotype: A single base separates this from a much larger clone, so it may be a read error. The chain has TRBV6-1 and TRBJ2-5; no reliable D call. The CDR3 has 12 amino acids. Germline CDR1 MNHNS, CDR2 SASEGT. CDR3 residues: CASIRAQEAQYF. CDR3 coding DNA: TGTGCCAGCATACGGGCGCAAGAGGCCCAGTACTTC.

This clonotype was found many times. The chain employs TRBV4-3 and TRBJ2-7, with a tentative D call TRBD1 (5 bases). The germline gives CDR1 LGHNA, CDR2 YSLEER. Trimming stripped 0 bases from V and 3 bases from J, with 6 bases between. The CDR3 extends over 13 amino acids. CDR3 DNA sequence: TGCGCCAGCAGCCAAGACAGGGACTACGAGCAGTACTTC. This sequence encodes CASSQDRDYEQYF.

The chain combines TRBV11-2 with TRBJ2-1; TRBD2 matches 9 bases. The germline gives CDR1 SGHAT, CDR2 FQNNGV. V lost 5 bases to trimming and J lost 1 base; unmatched junction nucleotides: 3. This CDR3 contains 15 residues. DNA of the CDR3: TGTGCCAGCAGCCTAGCGGGAAGGTCCTACAATGAGCAGTTCTTC. As protein: CASSLAGRSYNEQFF.

This clonotype has only a few counts. The chain combines TRBV5-1 with TRBJ1-5; D remains ambiguous. The CDR3 is 14 amino acids. V gave up 2 bases and J gave up 3 bases, with 9 bases separating them. The germline gives CDR1 SGHRS, CDR2 YFSETQ. The CDR3 sequence: CASSFDGTNQPQHF. As DNA, the CDR3 is TGCGCCAGCAGCTTCGACGGAACCAATCAGCCCCAGCATTTT.

A word on this clonotype: An end of the junction does not agree with germline; a read error may underlie this. This chain's CDR3 is CVSSEAGFHHFTYERYF. CDR3 nucleotide sequence: TGTGTCAGCAGTGAAGCCGGATTTCATCACTTCACCTACGAGCGGTACTTC. The rearrangement uses TRBV6-1 and TRBJ2-7, with unresolved D. CDR3 length equals 17 residues. Per the germline V gene, CDR1 is MNHNS and CDR2 is SASEGT.